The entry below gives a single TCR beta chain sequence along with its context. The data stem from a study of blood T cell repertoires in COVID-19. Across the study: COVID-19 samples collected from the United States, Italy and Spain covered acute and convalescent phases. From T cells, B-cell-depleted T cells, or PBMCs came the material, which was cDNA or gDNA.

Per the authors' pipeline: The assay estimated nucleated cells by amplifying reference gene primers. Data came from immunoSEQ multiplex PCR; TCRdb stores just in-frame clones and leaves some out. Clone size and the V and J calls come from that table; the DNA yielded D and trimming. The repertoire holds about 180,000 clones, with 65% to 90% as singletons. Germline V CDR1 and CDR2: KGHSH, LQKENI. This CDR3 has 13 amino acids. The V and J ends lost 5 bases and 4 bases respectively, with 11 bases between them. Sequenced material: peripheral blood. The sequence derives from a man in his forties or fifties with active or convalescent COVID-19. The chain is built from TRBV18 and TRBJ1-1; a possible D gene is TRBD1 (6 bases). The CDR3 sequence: CASSNEGGTEAFF. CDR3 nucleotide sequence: TGTGCCAGCTCAAACGAAGGGGGCACTGAAGCTTTCTTT.